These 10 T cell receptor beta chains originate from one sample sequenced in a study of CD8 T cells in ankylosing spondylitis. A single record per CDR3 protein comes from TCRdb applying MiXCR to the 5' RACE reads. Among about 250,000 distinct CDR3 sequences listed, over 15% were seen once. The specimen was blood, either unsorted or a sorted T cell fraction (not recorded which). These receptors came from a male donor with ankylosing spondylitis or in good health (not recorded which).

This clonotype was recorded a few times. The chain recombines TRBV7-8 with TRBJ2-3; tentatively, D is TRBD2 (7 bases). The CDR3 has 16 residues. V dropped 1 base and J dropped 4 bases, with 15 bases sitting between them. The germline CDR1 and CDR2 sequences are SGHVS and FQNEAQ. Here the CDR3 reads CASSLVQGRDADTQYF. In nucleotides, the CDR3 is TGTGCCAGCAGCTTAGTTCAGGGGAGGGACGCAGATACGCAGTATTTT.

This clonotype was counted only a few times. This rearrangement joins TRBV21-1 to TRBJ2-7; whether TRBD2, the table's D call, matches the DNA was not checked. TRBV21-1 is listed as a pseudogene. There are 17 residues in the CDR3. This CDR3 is CASRQEAAGRNAYEQYF. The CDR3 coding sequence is TGTGCCAGCAGGCAAGAGGCCGCGGGAAGAAATGCCTACGAGCAGTACTTC.

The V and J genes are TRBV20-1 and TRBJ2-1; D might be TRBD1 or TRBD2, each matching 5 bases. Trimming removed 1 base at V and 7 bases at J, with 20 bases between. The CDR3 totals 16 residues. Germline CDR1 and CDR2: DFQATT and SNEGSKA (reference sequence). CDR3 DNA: TGCAGTGCTAGAGCCCAAGGGGAGTTCAGGCTTAATGAGCAGTTCTTC. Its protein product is CSARAQGEFRLNEQFF.

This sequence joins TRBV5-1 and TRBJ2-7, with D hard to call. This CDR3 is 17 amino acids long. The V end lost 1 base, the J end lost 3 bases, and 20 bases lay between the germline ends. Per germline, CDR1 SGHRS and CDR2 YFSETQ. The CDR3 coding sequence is TGCGCCAGCAGCTTGTCCCCGTCTATCACGCCGAGCTACGAGCAGTACTTC. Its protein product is CASSLSPSITPSYEQYF.

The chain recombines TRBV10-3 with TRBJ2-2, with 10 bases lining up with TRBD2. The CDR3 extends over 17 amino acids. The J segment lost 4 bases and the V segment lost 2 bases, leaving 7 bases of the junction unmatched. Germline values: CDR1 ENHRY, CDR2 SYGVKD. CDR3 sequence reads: CAISEKALAGVTGELFF. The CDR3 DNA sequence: TGTGCCATCAGTGAGAAGGCCCTAGCGGGAGTCACCGGGGAGCTGTTTTTT.

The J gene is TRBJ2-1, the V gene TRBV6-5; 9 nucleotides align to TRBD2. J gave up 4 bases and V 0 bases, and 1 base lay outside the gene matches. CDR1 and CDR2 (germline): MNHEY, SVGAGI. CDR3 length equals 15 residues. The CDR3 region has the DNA TGTGCCAGCAGTTACTCGCTAGCGGGATACAATGAGCAGTTCTTC. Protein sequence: CASSYSLAGYNEQFF.

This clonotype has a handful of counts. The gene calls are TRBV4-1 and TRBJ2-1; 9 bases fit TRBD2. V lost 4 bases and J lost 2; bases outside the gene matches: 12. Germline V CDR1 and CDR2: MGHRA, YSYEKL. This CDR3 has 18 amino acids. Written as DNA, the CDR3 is TGCGCCAGCAGCCGCCAAATGTCAGCGGGAGGAACCTACAATGAGCAGTTCTTC. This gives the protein CASSRQMSAGGTYNEQFF.

The CDR3 sequence is CASSSASTGASYNSPLHF. DNA of the CDR3: TGTGCCAGCAGTTCCGCATCGACAGGGGCCTCCTATAATTCACCCCTCCACTTT. The V call is TRBV6-5, the J call TRBJ1-6, with 8 bases aligning to TRBD1. The germline V gene encodes CDR1 MNHEY and CDR2 SVGAGI. The CDR3 has 18 amino acids. V was pared by 4 bases and J by 0 bases, with 8 bases of the junction left unmatched.

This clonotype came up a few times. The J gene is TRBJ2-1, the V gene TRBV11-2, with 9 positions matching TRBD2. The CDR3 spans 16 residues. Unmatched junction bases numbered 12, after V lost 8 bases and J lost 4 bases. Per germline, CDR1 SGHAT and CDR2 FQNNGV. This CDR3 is CASSKVAGVIYNEQFF. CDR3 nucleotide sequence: TGTGCCAGCTCGAAGGTAGCGGGAGTTATTTACAATGAGCAGTTCTTC.

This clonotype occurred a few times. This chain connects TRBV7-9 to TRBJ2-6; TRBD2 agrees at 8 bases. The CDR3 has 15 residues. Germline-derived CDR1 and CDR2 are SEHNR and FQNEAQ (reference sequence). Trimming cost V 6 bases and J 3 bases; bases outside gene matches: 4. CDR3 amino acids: CASRVLADGANVLTF. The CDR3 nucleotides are TGTGCCAGCAGGGTACTAGCGGATGGGGCCAACGTCCTGACTTTC.